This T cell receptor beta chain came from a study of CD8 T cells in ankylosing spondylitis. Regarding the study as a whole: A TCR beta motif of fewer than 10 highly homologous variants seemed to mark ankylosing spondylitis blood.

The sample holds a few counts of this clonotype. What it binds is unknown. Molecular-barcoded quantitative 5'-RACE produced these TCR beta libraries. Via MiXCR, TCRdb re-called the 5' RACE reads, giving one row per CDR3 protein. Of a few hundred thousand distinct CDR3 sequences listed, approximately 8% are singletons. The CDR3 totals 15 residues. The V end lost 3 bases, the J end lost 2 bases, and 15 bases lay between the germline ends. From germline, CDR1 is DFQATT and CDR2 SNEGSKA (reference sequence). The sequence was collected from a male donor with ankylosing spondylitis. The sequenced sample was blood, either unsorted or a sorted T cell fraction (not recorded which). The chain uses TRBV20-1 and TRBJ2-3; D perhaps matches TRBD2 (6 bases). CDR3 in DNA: TGCAGTGCTAGTTCCCGGGACTTTCCCACAGATACGCAGTATTTT. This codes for CSASSRDFPTDTQYF.